This TCR beta chain was identified in a study of T cell responses to AZD1222 COVID-19 vaccine. Study-level results: Targets within unmutated variant regions were reportedly found for nearly half of spike-specific TCRs.

On this clone: What it recognizes is unknown.

Sequenced by immunoSEQ multiplex PCR; TCRdb stores in-frame clones only, minus some. The sample yields about 180,000 clones, roughly 89% seen once. J lost 2 bases, V lost 6 bases, and 16 bases had no gene match. Per germline, CDR1 MNHEY and CDR2 SVGEGT. The CDR3 is 18 residues long. The source was peripheral blood, collected on day 0 of AZD1222 vaccination. The chain combines TRBV6-2 or TRBV6-3 with TRBJ1-5; TRBD1 aligns across 7 bases. The clonotype comes from an adult in good health. CDR3 in DNA: TGTGCCAGCAGCCCCCCCCAAGGGGGCGGTCTGGGCAATCAGCCCCAGCATTTT. Translated, it gives CASSPPQGGGLGNQPQHF.